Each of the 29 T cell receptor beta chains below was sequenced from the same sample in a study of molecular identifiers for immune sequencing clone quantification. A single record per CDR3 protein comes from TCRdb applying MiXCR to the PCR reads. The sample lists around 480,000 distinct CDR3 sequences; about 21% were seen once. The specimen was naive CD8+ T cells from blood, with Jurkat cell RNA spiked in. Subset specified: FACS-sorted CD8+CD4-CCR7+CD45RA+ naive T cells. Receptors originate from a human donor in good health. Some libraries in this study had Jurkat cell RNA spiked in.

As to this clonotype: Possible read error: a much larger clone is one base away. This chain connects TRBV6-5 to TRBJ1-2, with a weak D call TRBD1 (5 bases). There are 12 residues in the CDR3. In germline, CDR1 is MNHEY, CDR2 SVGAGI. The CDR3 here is CASSYGAAGYAF. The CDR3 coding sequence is TGTGCCAGCAGTTACGGGGCAGCTGGCTACGCCTTC.

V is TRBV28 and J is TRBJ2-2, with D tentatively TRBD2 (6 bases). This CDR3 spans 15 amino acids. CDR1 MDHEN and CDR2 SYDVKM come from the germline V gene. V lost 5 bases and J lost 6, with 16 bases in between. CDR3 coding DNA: TGTGCCAGCAGTCCCCGCGCGGGGTCCCCCGGGGAGCTGTTTTTT. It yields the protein CASSPRAGSPGELFF.

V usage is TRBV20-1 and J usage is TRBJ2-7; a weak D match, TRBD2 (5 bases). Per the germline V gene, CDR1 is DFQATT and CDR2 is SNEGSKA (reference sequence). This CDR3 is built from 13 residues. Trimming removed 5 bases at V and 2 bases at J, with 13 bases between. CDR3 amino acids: CSADLATAYEQYF. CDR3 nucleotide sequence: TGCAGTGCTGACCTAGCCACCGCCTACGAGCAGTACTTC.

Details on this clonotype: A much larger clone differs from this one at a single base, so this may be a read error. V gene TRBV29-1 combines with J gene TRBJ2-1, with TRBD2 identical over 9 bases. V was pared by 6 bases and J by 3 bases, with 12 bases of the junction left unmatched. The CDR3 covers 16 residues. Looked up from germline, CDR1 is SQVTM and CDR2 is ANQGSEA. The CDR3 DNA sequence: TGCAGCGTCCGGCCAGGGCCTAGCGGGGACTACAATGAGCAGTTCTTC. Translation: CSVRPGPSGDYNEQFF.

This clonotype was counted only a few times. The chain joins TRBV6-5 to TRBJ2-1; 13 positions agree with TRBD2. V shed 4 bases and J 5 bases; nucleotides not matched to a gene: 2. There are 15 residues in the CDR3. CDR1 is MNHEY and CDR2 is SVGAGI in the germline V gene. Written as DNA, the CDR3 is TGTGCCAGCAGTTTTGGGACTAGCGGGGACAATGAGCAGTTCTTC. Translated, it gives CASSFGTSGDNEQFF.

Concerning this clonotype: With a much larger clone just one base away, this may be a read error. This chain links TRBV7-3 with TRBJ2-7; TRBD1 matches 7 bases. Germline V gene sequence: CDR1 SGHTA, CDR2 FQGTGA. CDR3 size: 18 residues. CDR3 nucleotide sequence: TGTGCCAGCACCATCCACCACTCCGGGACAGAAGACTCCTACGAGCCGTACTTC. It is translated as CASTIHHSGTEDSYEPYF.

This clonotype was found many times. CDR3 coding DNA: TGTGCCAGTAGTTTCCGGGACAGGGCGTGGGAGCAGTACTTC. Its translation is CASSFRDRAWEQYF. The chain recombines TRBV19 with TRBJ2-7, with 9 bases fitting TRBD1. The V gene end was trimmed by 5 bases and the J gene end by 7 bases; junction bases not matched to a gene: 9. This CDR3 comprises 14 residues. Germline CDR1 is LNHDA and CDR2 is SQIVND (reference sequence).

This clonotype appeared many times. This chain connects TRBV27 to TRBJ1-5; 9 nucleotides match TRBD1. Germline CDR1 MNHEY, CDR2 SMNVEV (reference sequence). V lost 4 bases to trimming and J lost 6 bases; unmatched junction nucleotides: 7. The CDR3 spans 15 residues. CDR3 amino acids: CASSSTGGASQPQHF. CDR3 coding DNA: TGTGCCAGCAGTTCGACAGGGGGAGCGTCTCAGCCCCAGCATTTT.

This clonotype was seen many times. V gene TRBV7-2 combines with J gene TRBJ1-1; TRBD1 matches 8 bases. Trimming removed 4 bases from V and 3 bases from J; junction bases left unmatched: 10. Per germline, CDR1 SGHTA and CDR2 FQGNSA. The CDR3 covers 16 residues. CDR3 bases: TGTGCCAGCAGCTCATATATAGGACAGGGCTACACTGAAGCTTTCTTT. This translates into CASSSYIGQGYTEAFF.

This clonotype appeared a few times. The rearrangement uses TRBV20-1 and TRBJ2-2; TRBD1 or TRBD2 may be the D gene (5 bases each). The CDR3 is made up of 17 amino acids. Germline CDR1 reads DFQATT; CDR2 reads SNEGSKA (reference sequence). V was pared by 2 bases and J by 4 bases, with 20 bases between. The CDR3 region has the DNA TGCAGTGCTAGACGGTTGGGGCAACGTACTAGCACCGGGGAGCTGTTTTTT. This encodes CSARRLGQRTSTGELFF.

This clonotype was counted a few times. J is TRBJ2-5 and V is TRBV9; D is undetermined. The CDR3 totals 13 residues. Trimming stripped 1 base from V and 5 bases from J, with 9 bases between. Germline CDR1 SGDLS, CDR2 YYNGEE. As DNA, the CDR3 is TGTGCCAGCAGCGTATCGGTCGGGGAGACCCAGTACTTC. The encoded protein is CASSVSVGETQYF.

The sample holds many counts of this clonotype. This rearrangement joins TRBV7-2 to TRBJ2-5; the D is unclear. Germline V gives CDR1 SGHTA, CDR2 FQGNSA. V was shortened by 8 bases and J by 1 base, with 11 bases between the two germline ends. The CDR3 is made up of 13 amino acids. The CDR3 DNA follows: TGTGCCAGCGACTCCTGGAGCCAAGAGACCCAGTACTTC. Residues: CASDSWSQETQYF.

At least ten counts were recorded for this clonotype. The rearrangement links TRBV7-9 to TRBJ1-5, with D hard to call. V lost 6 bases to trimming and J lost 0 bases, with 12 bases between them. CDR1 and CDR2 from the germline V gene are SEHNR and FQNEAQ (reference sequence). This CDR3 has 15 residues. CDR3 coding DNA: TGTGCCAGCAGTATTGGGGAGAATAGCAATCAGCCCCAGCATTTT. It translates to CASSIGENSNQPQHF.

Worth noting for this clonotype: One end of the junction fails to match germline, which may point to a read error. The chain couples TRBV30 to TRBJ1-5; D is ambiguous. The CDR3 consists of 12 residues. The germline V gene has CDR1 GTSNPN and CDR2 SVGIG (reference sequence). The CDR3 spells CKPAGVNQPKHF. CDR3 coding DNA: TGTAAACCGGCAGGCGTTAATCAGCCCAAGCATTTT.

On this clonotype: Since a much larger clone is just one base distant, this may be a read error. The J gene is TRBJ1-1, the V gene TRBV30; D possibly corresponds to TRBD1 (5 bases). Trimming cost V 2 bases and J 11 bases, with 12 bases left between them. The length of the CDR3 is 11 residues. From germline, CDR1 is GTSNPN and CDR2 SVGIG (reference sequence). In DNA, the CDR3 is TGTGCCTGGAGTAGAGGGGCCGACGCTTTCTTT. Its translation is CAWSRGADAFF.

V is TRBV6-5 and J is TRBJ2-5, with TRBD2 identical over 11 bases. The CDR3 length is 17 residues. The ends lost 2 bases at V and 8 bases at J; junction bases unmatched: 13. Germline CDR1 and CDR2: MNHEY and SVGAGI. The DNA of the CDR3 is TGTGCCAGCAGTTACCGCGTTCCGGGACTAGCGGAGCGTACCCAGTACTTC. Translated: CASSYRVPGLAERTQYF.

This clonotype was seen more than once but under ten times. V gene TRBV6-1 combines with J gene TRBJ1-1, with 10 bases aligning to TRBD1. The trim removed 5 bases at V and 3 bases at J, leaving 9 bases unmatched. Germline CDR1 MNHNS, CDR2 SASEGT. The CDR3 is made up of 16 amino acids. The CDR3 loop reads CASSPRDRGWYTEAFF. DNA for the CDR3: TGTGCCAGCAGTCCCCGGGACAGGGGATGGTACACTGAAGCTTTCTTT.

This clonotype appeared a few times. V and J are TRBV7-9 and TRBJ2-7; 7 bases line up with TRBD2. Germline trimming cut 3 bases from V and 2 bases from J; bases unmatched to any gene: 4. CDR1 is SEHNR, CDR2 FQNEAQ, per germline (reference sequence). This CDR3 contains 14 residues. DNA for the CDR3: TGTGCCAGCAGCTTCCCTAGCGGAACCTACGAGCAGTACTTC. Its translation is CASSFPSGTYEQYF.

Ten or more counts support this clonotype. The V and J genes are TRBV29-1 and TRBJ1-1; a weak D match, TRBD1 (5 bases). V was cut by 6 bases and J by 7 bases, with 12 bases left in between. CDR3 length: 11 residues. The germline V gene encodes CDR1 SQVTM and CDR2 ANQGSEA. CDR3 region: CSVRGRVEAFF. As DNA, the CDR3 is TGCAGCGTGCGGGGACGGGTTGAAGCTTTCTTT.

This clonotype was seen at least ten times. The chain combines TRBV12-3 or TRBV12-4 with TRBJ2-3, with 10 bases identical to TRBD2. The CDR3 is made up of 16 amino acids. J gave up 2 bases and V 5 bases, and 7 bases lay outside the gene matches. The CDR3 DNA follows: TGTGCCAGCAGTCCCCTAACTAGCGGGGACACAGATACGCAGTATTTT. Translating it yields CASSPLTSGDTDTQYF.

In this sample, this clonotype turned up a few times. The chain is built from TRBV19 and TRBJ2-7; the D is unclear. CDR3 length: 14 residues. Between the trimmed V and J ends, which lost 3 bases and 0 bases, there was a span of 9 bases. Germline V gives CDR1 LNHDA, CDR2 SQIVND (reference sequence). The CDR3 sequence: CASSIGGTSYEQYF. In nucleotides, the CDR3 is TGTGCCAGTAGTATTGGCGGAACCTCCTACGAGCAGTACTTC. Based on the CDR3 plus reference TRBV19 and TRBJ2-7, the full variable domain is DGGITQSPKYLFRKEGQNVTLSCEQNLNHDAMYWYRQDPGQGLRLIYYSQIVNDFQKGDIAEGYSVSREKKESFPLTVTSAQKNPTAFYLCASSIGGTSYEQYFGPGTRLTVT.

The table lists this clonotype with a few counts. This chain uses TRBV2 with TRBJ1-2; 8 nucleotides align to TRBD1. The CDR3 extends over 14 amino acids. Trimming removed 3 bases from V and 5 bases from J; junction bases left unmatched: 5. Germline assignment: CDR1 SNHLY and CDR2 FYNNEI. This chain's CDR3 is CASSDAGGGYGYTF. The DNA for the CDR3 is TGTGCCAGCAGTGATGCAGGGGGCGGGTATGGCTACACCTTC.

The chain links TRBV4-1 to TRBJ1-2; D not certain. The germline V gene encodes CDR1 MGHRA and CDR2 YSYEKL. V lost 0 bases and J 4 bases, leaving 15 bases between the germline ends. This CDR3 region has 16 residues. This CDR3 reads CASSQEWGGTLYGYTF. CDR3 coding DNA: TGCGCCAGCAGCCAAGAATGGGGAGGCACACTCTATGGCTACACCTTC.

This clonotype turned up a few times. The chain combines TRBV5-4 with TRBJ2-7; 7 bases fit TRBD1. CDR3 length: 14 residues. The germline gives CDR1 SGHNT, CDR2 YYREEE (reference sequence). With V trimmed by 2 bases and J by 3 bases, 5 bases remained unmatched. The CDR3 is CASSFNRGGYEQYF. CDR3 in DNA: TGTGCCAGCAGCTTTAACAGGGGTGGCTACGAGCAGTACTTC.

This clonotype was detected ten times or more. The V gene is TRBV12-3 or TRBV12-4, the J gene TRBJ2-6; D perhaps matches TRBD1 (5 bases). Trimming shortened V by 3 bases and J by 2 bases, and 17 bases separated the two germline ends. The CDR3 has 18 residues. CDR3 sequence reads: CASSFLLAGLAGANVLTF. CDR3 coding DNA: TGTGCCAGCAGTTTCTTATTGGCAGGGCTTGCTGGGGCCAACGTCCTGACTTTC.

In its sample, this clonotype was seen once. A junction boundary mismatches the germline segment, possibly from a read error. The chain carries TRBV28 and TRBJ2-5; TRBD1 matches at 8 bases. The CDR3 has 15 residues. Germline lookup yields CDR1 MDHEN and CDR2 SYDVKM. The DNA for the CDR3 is TGTGCCAGCAGTTTTCCTACAGGGGGTCTGGCGACCCAGCACTTC. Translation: CASSFPTGGLATQHF.

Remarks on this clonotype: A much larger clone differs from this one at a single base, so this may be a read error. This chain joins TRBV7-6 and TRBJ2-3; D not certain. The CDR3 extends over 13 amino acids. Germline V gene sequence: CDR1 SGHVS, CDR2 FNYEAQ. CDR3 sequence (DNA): TGTGCCAGCAGCTTCGGACCTCCAGATACGCGGTATTTT. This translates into CASSFGPPDTRYF.

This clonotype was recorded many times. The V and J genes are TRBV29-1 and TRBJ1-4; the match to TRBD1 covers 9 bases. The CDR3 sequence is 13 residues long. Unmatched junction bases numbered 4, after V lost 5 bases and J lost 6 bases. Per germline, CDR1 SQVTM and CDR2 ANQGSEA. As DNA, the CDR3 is TGCAGCGTTCCGGGACAGGGAGATGAAAAACTGTTTTTT. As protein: CSVPGQGDEKLFF.

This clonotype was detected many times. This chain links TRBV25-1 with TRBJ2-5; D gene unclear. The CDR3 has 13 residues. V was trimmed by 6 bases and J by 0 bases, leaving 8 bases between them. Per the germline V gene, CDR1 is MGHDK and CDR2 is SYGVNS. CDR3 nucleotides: TGTGCCAGCAGGGACGCGTACCAAGAGACCCAGTACTTC. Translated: CASRDAYQETQYF.